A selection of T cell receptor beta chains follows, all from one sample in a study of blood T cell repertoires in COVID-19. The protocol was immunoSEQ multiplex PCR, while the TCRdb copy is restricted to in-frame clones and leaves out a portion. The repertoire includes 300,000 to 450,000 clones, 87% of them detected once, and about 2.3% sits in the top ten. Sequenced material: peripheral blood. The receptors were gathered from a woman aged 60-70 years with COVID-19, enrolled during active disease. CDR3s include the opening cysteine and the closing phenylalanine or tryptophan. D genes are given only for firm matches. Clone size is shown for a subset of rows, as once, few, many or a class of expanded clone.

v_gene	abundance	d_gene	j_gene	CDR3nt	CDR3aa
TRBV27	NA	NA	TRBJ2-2	TGTGCCAGCAGTCTCCCGGCCGGGACATATAACACCGGGGAGCTGTTTTTT	CASSLPAGTYNTGELFF
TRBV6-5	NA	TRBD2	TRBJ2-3	TGTGCCAGCAGTTACTCGGGAGGGGATTCAGATACGCAGTATTTT	CASSYSGGDSDTQYF
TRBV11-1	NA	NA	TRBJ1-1	TGTGCCAGCAGCCACGCTTTGGGAGGAAACACTGAAGCTTTCTTT	CASSHALGGNTEAFF
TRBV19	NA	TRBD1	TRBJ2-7	TGTGCCAGTAGTGTGGACAGGGGAGAGGACGAGCAGTACTTC	CASSVDRGEDEQYF
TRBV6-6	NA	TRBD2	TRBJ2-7	TGTGCCAGCACATCCTTAGCGGGGGGTAACGAGCAGTACTTC	CASTSLAGGNEQYF
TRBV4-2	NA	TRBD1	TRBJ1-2	TGTGCCAGCAGCCAAAAAAGGAGGGACAGGGCGGTTTATGGCTACACCTTC	CASSQKRRDRAVYGYTF
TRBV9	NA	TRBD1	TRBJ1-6	TGTGCCAGCAGCGCTACACAGGGGAGCAATTCACCCCTCCACTTT	CASSATQGSNSPLHF
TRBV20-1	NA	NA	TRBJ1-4	TGCAGTGCTAGTCGGCGGGCCACTAATGAAAAACTGTTTTTT	CSASRRATNEKLFF
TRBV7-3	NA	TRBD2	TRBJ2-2	TGTGCCAGCAGCAACCTAGCGGGGACCGGGGAGCTGTTTTTT	CASSNLAGTGELFF
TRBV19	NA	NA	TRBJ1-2	TGTGCCAGTAGCACTTACTCATCTAACTATGGCTACACCTTC	CASSTYSSNYGYTF
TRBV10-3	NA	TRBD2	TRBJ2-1	TGTGCTACCGGACTAGCTAGGGATGAGCAGTTCTTC	CATGLARDEQFF
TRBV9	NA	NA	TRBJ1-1	TGTGCCAGCAGCGTAGTCAATGTCGGCGGCACTGAAGCTTTCTTT	CASSVVNVGGTEAFF
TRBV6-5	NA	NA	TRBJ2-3	TGTGCCAGCAGTCTACAGCCCAGTAGCACAGATACGCAGTATTTT	CASSLQPSSTDTQYF
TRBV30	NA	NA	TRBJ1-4	TGTGCCTGGAACGTGGGCCGGTCTAATGAAAAACTGTTTTTT	CAWNVGRSNEKLFF
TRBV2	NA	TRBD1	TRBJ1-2	TGTGCCAGCAGCCGATTAGGACAGGGGGTCTATGGCTACACCTTC	CASSRLGQGVYGYTF
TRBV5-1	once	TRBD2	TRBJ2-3	TGCGCCAGCACCGAACTAGCGGGGGGCACAGATACGCAGTATTTT	CASTELAGGTDTQYF
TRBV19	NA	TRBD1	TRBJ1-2	TGTGCCAGTAGCCTCCCGGGACAGGGGATGGGCTACACCTTC	CASSLPGQGMGYTF
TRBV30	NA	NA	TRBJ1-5	TGTGCCTGGAGTGGGGGGGACCGCACCAATCAGCCCCAGCATTTT	CAWSGGDRTNQPQHF
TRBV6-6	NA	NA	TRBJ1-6	TGTGCCAGTCGACAGGTTCTAAATTCACCCCTCCACTTT	CASRQVLNSPLHF
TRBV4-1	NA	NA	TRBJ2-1	TGCGCCAGCAGCCCCGTCCCTATCGGAGATGAGCAGTTCTTC	CASSPVPIGDEQFF
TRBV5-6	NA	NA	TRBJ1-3	TGTGCCAGCAGCCCGAACAGGGACGGGTACGGAAACACCATATATTTT	CASSPNRDGYGNTIYF
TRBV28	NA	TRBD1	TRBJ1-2	TGTGCCAGCAGTCCCCGTACAGGGGAAGGCTATGGCTACACCTTC	CASSPRTGEGYGYTF
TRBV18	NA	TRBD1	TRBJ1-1	TGTGCCAGCTCGCCCTACCGGGACAGGGAAGGCACTGAAGCTTTCTTT	CASSPYRDREGTEAFF
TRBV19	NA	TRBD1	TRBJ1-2	TGTGCCAGCCACACTTCCTATGGACAGGGAGATGCTTATGGCTACACCTTC	CASHTSYGQGDAYGYTF
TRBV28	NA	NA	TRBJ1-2	TGTGCCAGCAGTTCCCCATCAGGGTTCTATGGCTACACCTTC	CASSSPSGFYGYTF
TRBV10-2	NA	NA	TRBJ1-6	TGCGCCAGCAGTATGGTGGGCACTTTCCCCTATAATTCACCCCTCCACTTT	CASSMVGTFPYNSPLHF
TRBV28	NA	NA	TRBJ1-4	TGTGCCAGCAGCCCTCTTGGTGGGGGGACTAATGAAAAACTGTTTTTT	CASSPLGGGTNEKLFF
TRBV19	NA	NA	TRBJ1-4	TGTGCCAGCCACCCGAATGGGGCCGAAAAACTGTTTTTT	CASHPNGAEKLFF
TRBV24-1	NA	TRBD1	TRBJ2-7	TGTGCCACCAGTGAAGTGACAGGGAGCTACGAGCAGTACTTC	CATSEVTGSYEQYF
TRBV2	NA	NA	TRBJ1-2	TGTGCCAGCAGTAACTGGAGGGGTGGCTACACCTTC	CASSNWRGGYTF
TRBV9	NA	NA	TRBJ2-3	TGTGCCAGCAGCGTAGCTTGGGCAGCCACAGATACGCAGTATTTT	CASSVAWAATDTQYF
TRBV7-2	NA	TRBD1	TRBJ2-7	TGTGCCAGCAGCCTCAGGACAGGGGGCTCCCACGAGCAGTACTTC	CASSLRTGGSHEQYF
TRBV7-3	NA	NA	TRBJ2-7	TGTGCCAGCAGCCCAGGACAGCCGAAAGGGGAGCAGTACTTC	CASSPGQPKGEQYF
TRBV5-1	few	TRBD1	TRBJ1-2	TGCGCCAGCAGCTTGACAGGGACAGGCATCTATGGCTACACCTTC	CASSLTGTGIYGYTF
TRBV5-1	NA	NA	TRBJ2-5	TGCGCCAGCAATCTAGCACAACAAGAGACCCAGTACTTC	CASNLAQQETQYF
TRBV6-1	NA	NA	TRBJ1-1	TGTGCCAGCAGTGAAATATTCCTTGAAGCTTTCTTT	CASSEIFLEAFF
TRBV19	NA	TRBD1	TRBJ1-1	TGTGCCAGTACCAGCATAAGGACAGGGGGCACTGAAGCTTTCTTT	CASTSIRTGGTEAFF
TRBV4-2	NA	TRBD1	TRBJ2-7	TGTGCCAGCAGCTACTCCCCGGGACAGGGGTTCCTCGAGCAGTACTTC	CASSYSPGQGFLEQYF
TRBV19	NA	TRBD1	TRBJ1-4	TGTGCCAGTAGTACCCGACAGGGGACTAATGAAAAACTGTTTTTT	CASSTRQGTNEKLFF
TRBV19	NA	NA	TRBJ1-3	TGTGCCAGTAACACAGATCGTTCAGTTGGAAACACCATATATTTT	CASNTDRSVGNTIYF
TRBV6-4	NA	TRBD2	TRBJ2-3	TGTGCCCCCAGGGCTAGCGGGGGGGCAGATACGCAGTATTTT	CAPRASGGADTQYF
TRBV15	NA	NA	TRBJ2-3	TGTGCCACCAGCAGCTTACTCACAGATACGCAGTATTTT	CATSSLLTDTQYF
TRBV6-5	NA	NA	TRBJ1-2	TGTGCCAGCAGTTACGGCTGGGGGCCTAACTATGGCTACACCTTC	CASSYGWGPNYGYTF
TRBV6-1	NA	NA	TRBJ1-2	TGTGCCAGCAGTGAAAACGGGATCTATGGCTACACCTTC	CASSENGIYGYTF
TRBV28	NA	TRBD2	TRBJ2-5	TGTGCCAGCAGCTTAGGACTAGCGGGGGGGAGTCAAGAGACCCAGTACTTC	CASSLGLAGGSQETQYF
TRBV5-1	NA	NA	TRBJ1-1	TGCGCCAGCAGCTTTAGTGGACTTCAGAACACTGAAGCTTTCTTT	CASSFSGLQNTEAFF
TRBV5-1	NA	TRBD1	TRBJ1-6	TGCGCCAGCAGCTTATGGACAGGGTATAATTCACCCCTCCACTTT	CASSLWTGYNSPLHF
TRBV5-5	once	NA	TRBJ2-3	TGTGCCAGCAGCCCAAACAGGGTCAGTCGGGTAAAAGATACGCAGTATTTT	CASSPNRVSRVKDTQYF
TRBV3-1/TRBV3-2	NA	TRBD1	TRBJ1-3	TGTGCCAGCAGCGGGACAGATGCTGGAAACACCATATATTTT	CASSGTDAGNTIYF
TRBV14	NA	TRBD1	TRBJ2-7	TGTGCCAGCAGCCAAGCCGACAGGGGAGGCTACGAGCAGTACTTC	CASSQADRGGYEQYF
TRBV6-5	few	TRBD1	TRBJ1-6	TGTGCCAGCAGTTACTCGTCGGCGGGACAGAATTCACCCCTCCACTTT	CASSYSSAGQNSPLHF
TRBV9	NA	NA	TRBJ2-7	TGTGCCAGCAGCGGCCTCGGGGGTAGGGGTGAGCAGTACTTC	CASSGLGGRGEQYF
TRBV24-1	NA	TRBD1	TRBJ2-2	TGTGCCACCAAGGCGCAGGGGGACACCGGGGAGCTGTTTTTT	CATKAQGDTGELFF
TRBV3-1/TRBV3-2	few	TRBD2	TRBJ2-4	TGTGCCAGCAGCCACTCGGGACTAGCGGGGGGAGACATTCAGTACTTC	CASSHSGLAGGDIQYF
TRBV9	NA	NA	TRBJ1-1	TGTGCCAGCAGCCGGGGGGTGATGAACACTGAAGCTTTCTTT	CASSRGVMNTEAFF
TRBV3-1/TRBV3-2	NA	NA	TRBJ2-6	TGTGCCAGCAGCCAAGCCGGGTCTAGTTATGGGGCCAACGTCCTGACTTTC	CASSQAGSSYGANVLTF
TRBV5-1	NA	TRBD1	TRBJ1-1	TGCGCCAGCAGCTTGGGAGGGGGCCCGTGGACTGAAGCTTTCTTT	CASSLGGGPWTEAFF
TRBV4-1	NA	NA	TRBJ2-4	TGCGCCAGCAGCCAAGCTCTAAACCTCCCCCAAAACATTCAGTACTTC	CASSQALNLPQNIQYF
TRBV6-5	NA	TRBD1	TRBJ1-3	TGTGCCAGCAGCCGGGACAGCCTCGGGGCCATATATTTT	CASSRDSLGAIYF
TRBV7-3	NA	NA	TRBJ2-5	TGTGCCAGCAGCTCATCAGGGGGGCCGCAGACCCAGTACTTC	CASSSSGGPQTQYF